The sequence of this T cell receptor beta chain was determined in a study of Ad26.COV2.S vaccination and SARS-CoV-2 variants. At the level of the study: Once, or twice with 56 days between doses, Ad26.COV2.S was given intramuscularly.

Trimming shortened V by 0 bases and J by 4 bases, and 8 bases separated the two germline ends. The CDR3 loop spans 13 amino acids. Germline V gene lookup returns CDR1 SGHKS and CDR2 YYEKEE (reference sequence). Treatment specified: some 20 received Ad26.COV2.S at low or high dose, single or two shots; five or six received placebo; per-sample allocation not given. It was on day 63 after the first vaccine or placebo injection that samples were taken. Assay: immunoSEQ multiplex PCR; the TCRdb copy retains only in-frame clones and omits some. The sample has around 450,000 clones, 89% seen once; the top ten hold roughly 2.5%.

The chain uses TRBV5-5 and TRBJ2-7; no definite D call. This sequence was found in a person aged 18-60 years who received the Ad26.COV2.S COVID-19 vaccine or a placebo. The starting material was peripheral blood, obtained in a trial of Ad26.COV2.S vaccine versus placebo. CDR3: CASSLAPSYEQYF. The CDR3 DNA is TGTGCCAGCAGCTTGGCCCCCTCATACGAGCAGTACTTC.